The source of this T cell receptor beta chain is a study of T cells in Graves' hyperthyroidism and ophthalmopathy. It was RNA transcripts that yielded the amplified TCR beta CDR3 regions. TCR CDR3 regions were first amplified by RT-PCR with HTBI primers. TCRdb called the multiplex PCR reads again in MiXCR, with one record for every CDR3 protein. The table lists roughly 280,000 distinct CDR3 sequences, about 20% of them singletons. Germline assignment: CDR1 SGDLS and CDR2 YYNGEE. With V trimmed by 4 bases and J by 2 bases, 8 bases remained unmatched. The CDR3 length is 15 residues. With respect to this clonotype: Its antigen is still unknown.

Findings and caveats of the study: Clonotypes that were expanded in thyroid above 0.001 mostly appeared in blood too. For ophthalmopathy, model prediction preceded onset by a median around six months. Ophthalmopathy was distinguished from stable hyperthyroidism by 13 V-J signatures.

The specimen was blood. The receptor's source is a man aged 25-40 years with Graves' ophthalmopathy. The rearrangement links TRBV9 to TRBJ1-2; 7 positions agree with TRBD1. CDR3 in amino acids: CASSTSGTENYGYTF. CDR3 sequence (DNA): TGTGCCAGCAGCACGTCTGGGACAGAAAACTATGGCTACACCTTC.